The following is a T cell receptor (beta chain) sequence with its context. The antigen is not known. Germline CDR1 and CDR2: KGHSH and LQKENI. V was pared by 2 bases and J by 2 bases, with 5 bases of the junction left unmatched. The length of the CDR3 is 16 residues. The sample is drawn from a study of post-analysis software for immune sequencing data. About the study: The courses of disease that were included comprised relapsing-remitting, secondary progressive and progressive-relapsing multiple sclerosis.

cDNA libraries for TCR beta contained unique molecular identifiers. Starting from roughly 1 to 10 million T cells, the study yielded approximately 500,000 cDNA molecules. TCRdb analysed the PCR reads with MiXCR anew, one entry per CDR3 protein. The table records a few hundred thousand distinct CDR3 sequences, around a third of them present only once. The study's findings and limits: Patients carried several TRBV segments more frequently than controls did, and TRBV5-6, TRBV5-1 and TRBV20-1 were among them. Normalized Chao1 diversity was significantly lower in multiple sclerosis patients than in controls. Samples made in the same batch grouped tightly together by F measure.

The receptor was isolated from a girl aged 5 to 17 with multiple sclerosis. The sequenced sample was blood. The chain carries TRBV18 and TRBJ1-5; 8 nucleotides match TRBD1. The CDR3 bases are TGTGCCAGCTCACCATCAGGGGGCAGGGGCAATCAGCCCCAGCATTTT. It encodes CASSPSGGRGNQPQHF.